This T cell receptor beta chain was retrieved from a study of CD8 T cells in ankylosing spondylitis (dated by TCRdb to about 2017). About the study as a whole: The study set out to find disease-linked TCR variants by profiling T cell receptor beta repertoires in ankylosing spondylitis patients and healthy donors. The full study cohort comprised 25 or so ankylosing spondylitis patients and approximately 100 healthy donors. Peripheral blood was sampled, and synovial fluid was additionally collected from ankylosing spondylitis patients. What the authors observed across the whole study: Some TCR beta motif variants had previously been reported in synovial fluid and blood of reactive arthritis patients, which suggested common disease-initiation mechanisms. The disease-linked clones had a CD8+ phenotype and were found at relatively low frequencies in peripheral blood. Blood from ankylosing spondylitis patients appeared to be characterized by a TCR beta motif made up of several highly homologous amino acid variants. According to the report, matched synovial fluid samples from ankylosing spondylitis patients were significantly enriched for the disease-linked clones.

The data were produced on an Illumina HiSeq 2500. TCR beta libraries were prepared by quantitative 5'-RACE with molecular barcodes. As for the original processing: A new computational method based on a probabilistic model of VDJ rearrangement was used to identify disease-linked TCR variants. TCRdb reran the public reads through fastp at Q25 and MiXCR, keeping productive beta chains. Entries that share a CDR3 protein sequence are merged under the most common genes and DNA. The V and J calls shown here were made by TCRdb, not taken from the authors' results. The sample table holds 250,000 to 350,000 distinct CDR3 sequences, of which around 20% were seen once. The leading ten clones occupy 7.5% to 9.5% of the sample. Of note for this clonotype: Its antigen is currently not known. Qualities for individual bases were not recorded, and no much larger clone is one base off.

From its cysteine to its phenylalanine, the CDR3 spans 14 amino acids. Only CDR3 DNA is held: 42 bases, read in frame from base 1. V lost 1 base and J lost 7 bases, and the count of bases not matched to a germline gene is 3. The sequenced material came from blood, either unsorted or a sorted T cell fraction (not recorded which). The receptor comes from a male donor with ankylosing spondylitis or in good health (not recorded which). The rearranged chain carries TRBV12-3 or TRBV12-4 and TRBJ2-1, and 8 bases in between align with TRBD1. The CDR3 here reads CASSLGQGSNEQFF. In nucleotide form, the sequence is TGTGCCAGCAGTTTAGGACAGGGGTCGAATGAGCAGTTCTTC.